The 15 T cell receptor beta chains below come from one sample, sequenced in a study of shared clonotypes between healthy human individuals. Here immunoSEQ multiplex PCR was the method, and the copy in TCRdb shows in-frame clones only, minus some. This repertoire shows roughly 400,000 clones, roughly 96% found once; its top ten account for around 0.3%. Sequencing input: memory CD8+ T cells sorted from blood. Described subset: CD45RO+ cells pooled with CCR7-negative TemRA cells. The receptors come from a man aged 25-45 years in good health.

This chain uses TRBV5-1 with TRBJ1-1, with a tentative D call TRBD1 (5 bases). Trimming cost V 6 bases and J 2 bases, with 14 bases left between them. This CDR3 contains 14 residues. Germline assignment: CDR1 SGHRS and CDR2 YFSETQ. The CDR3 DNA sequence: TGCGCCAGCAAAACCGGGACGGATAACACTGAAGCTTTCTTT. This sequence encodes CASKTGTDNTEAFF. The complete variable domain, with remaining parts taken from reference TRBV5-1 and TRBJ1-1, reads KAGVTQTPRYLIKTRGQQVTLSCSPISGHRSVSWYQQTPGQGLQFLFEYFSETQRNKGNFPGRFSGRQFSNSRSEMNVSTLELGDSALYLCASKTGTDNTEAFFGQGTRLTVV.

This clone was observed once. The chain couples TRBV15 to TRBJ2-5; a weak D match, TRBD1 (6 bases). This CDR3 spans 19 amino acids. The germline V gene encodes CDR1 LNHNV and CDR2 YYDKDF (reference sequence). Trimming took off 0 bases at V and 7 bases at J, with 27 bases between the two ends. In DNA, the CDR3 is TGTGCCACCAGCAGAGAGGCCCCTACGGTCAGGGGTGAGCGTGGGACCCAGTACTTC. It is translated as CATSREAPTVRGERGTQYF.

This chain connects TRBV10-3 to TRBJ1-2, with D tentatively TRBD1 (5 bases). This CDR3 is built from 14 residues. Germline CDR1 is ENHRY and CDR2 is SYGVKD. The V end was cut by 4 bases, the J end by 3 bases, with 12 bases between. CDR3: CAISVGGGDYGYTF. CDR3 bases: TGTGCCATCAGTGTCGGGGGAGGTGACTATGGCTACACCTTC.

The V call is TRBV5-6, the J call TRBJ1-5, with TRBD1 matching 9 bases. V dropped 4 bases and J dropped 2; count of bases not matched to a gene: 7. The CDR3 is made up of 16 amino acids. Per the germline V gene, CDR1 is SGHDT and CDR2 is YYEEEE. The CDR3 is CASSLGQGAGNQPQHF. The CDR3 DNA follows: TGTGCCAGCAGCCTGGGACAGGGTGCGGGCAATCAGCCCCAGCATTTT.

The chain employs TRBV6-6 and TRBJ2-7, with TRBD2 matching 13 bases. Unmatched junction bases numbered 3, after V lost 2 bases and J lost 5 bases. Germline CDR1 and CDR2: MNHNY and SVGAGI (reference sequence). The CDR3 consists of 15 residues. CDR3 sequence reads: CASSYGTSGRDEQYF. CDR3 bases: TGTGCCAGCAGTTACGGTACTAGCGGGAGGGACGAGCAGTACTTC.

V gene TRBV29-1 combines with J gene TRBJ2-7; tentative D call: TRBD1 (6 bases). Trimming shortened V by 6 bases and J by 6 bases, and 9 bases separated the two germline ends. The CDR3 sequence is 10 residues long. The germline CDR1 and CDR2 sequences are SQVTM and ANQGSEA. The CDR3 DNA reads TGCAGCGTGGGGACAAGCGAGCAGTACTTC. Residues: CSVGTSEQYF.

The chain uses TRBV7-9 and TRBJ2-7; 8 bases line up with TRBD1. The germline V gene encodes CDR1 SEHNR and CDR2 FQNEAQ (reference sequence). V lost 1 base to trimming and J lost 4 bases; unmatched junction nucleotides: 12. The CDR3 runs 17 residues. The CDR3 DNA reads as TGTGCCAGCAGCTTAGTTTTGGGACAGGACCCAGTTTACGAGCAGTACTTC. This sequence encodes CASSLVLGQDPVYEQYF.

On this clone itself: An end of the junction differs from the germline gene, which may be a read error. V usage is TRBV29-1 and J usage is TRBJ2-3; 7 bases match TRBD1. The CDR3 totals 14 residues. Germline V gene lookup returns CDR1 SQVTM and CDR2 ANQGSEA. This CDR3 is CSVEGGKFTDTQYF. CDR3 bases: TGCAGCGTGGAAGGGGGCAAATTCACAGATACGCAGTATTTT.

This chain connects TRBV19 to TRBJ2-2, with TRBD2 matching 9 bases. V shed 6 bases, J shed 4 bases, and the junction held 12 bases outside the gene matches. Per germline, CDR1 LNHDA and CDR2 SQIVND (reference sequence). The CDR3 totals 17 residues. In DNA form, the CDR3 reads TGTGCCAGTAGCGGGACGGGACTAGCTGCGGGCACCGGGGAGCTGTTTTTT. Protein sequence: CASSGTGLAAGTGELFF.

This rearrangement joins TRBV5-1 to TRBJ2-1, with D unclear. In germline, CDR1 is SGHRS, CDR2 YFSETQ. The CDR3 totals 12 residues. V shed 3 bases and J shed 3 bases, with 4 bases lying between them. The CDR3 nucleotides are TGCGCCAGCAGCTCAGACTACAATGAGCAGTTCTTC. This gives the protein CASSSDYNEQFF.

The V call is TRBV23-1, the J call TRBJ1-4; D not resolved. TRBV23-1 is filed as an ORF, its function uncertain. The germline V and J ends were trimmed by 2 bases and 11 bases, with 15 bases remaining between them. This CDR3 comprises 14 residues. The CDR3 DNA is TGCGCCAGCAGTCAACCCCCGGAGGGAGCCAAACTGTTTTTT. Amino acids: CASSQPPEGAKLFF.

The rearrangement uses TRBV5-6 and TRBJ2-1; 7 bases agree with TRBD2. The ends lost 2 bases at V and 8 bases at J; junction bases unmatched: 7. The CDR3 spans 14 residues. Looked up from germline, CDR1 is SGHDT and CDR2 is YYEEEE. The CDR3: CASSLAGNRYEQFF. CDR3 coding DNA: TGTGCCAGCAGCTTAGCGGGAAATAGATATGAGCAGTTCTTC.

Here the CDR3 DNA reads TGTGCCAGCAGCGATCCGGGAGGAGAGACCCAGTACTTC. This encodes CASSDPGGETQYF. The chain uses TRBV4-2 and TRBJ2-5, with 7 bases that match TRBD2. Germline CDR1 LGHNA, CDR2 YNFKEQ. The CDR3 has 13 amino acids. V gave up 5 bases and J gave up 4 bases; unmatched junction bases: 4.

The chain is built from TRBV7-2 and TRBJ2-2, with D possibly being TRBD1 (5 bases). Germline lookup yields CDR1 SGHTA and CDR2 FQGNSA. Trimming pared 2 bases from V and 7 bases from J, leaving 11 bases between. The CDR3 spans 14 residues. CDR3 in amino acids: CASSLKGAGGELFF. CDR3 coding DNA: TGTGCCAGCAGCTTAAAAGGGGCTGGCGGGGAGCTGTTTTTT.

This chain uses TRBV5-5 with TRBJ1-6; D uncertain. Germline V CDR1 and CDR2: SGHKS, YYEKEE (reference sequence). The CDR3 spans 12 residues. Trimming pared 3 bases from V and 8 bases from J, leaving 6 bases between. CDR3 region: CASSSRDSPLHF. The CDR3 coding sequence is TGTGCCAGCAGCTCCCGGGATTCACCCCTCCACTTT.